This T cell receptor beta chain was profiled in a study of blood T cell repertoires in COVID-19. Overall study: COVID-19 samples from acute and convalescent phases originated in the United States, Italy and Spain. The analysed material was cDNA or gDNA that came from T cells, B-cell-depleted T cells, or PBMCs.

This clone appeared once. Enrollment of patients from Seattle took place during active infection, with longitudinal follow-up. Germline lookup yields CDR1 WNHNN and CDR2 SYGVQD (reference sequence). The germline V and J ends were trimmed by 2 bases and 7 bases, with 18 bases remaining between them. The CDR3 is 16 residues long. Authors' data handling: The authors estimated nucleated cell counts from reference gene primer amplification. The protocol was immunoSEQ multiplex PCR, while the TCRdb copy is restricted to in-frame clones and leaves out a portion. V, J and clone size are those of that table, while D and trimming were read from the DNA. The profile covers under 250,000 clones, with more than 85% appearing a single time and around 0.84% taken by the ten largest.

The V call is TRBV10-1, the J call TRBJ2-1; a possible D gene is TRBD2 (7 bases). The sequenced sample was peripheral blood. The clonotype comes from a man in his 60s with COVID-19, enrolled during active disease. The CDR3 protein is CASSEQDGGGLNEQFF. The CDR3 DNA reads TGCGCCAGCAGTGAGCAGGACGGCGGGGGCTTGAATGAGCAGTTCTTC.